One and the same sample provided the 30 T cell receptor beta chains below, sequenced in a study of T-cell memory formation after mild COVID-19. From the 5' RACE reads, TCRdb called clonotypes with MiXCR, one entry per CDR3 protein. The sample carries fewer than 600,000 distinct CDR3 sequences, less than 25% recorded once. The sample was PBMCs or a T cell subset sorted from them (not recorded which). These receptors all stem from an adult woman who had mild COVID-19 (a few samples of this study predate the infection). Cell type and time point are not known.

V gene TRBV7-9 combines with J gene TRBJ1-4, with TRBD1 as a possible D gene (5 bases). Trimming took 6 bases from V and 10 from J, leaving 18 bases between them. Germline-derived CDR1 and CDR2 are SEHNR and FQNEAQ (reference sequence). The CDR3 is 14 residues long. The chain's CDR3 is CASSWTDGTGKLFF. CDR3 in DNA: TGTGCCAGCAGTTGGACCGACGGGACCGGAAAACTGTTTTTT.

This chain uses TRBV29-1 with TRBJ2-3; D not resolved. Germline CDR1 reads SQVTM; CDR2 reads ANQGSEA. V was pared by 3 bases and J by 1 base, with 11 bases between. CDR3 length: 14 amino acids. The CDR3 DNA follows: TGCAGCGTTGAGAATCCAGTGGGCACAGATACGCAGTATTTT. It is translated as CSVENPVGTDTQYF.

This clonotype was counted only a few times. J is TRBJ2-1 and V is TRBV20-1, with 7 nucleotides matching TRBD2. After removal of 5 bases from V and 5 bases from J, the junction contained 18 bases not matched to a gene. This CDR3 region has 17 residues. The germline V gene encodes CDR1 DFQATT and CDR2 SNEGSKA (reference sequence). The CDR3 spells CSAFSPRVASGDNEQFF. CDR3 coding DNA: TGCAGTGCTTTTTCGCCCCGTGTGGCTAGCGGTGACAATGAGCAGTTCTTC.

This clonotype was seen only a few times. The chain couples TRBV7-6 to TRBJ2-1, with a weak D call TRBD2 (5 bases). Germline CDR1 SGHVS, CDR2 FNYEAQ. The V gene lost 0 bases and the J gene lost 4 bases, with 19 bases spanning the gap. The CDR3 spans 18 residues. The CDR3 coding sequence is TGTGCCAGCAGCTTAGCCCCCCCGGTGCGCGCGGGTTACAATGAGCAGTTCTTC. It is translated as CASSLAPPVRAGYNEQFF. Full variable domain (missing parts from reference TRBV7-6 and TRBJ2-1): GAGVSQSPRYKVTKRGQDVALRCDPISGHVSLYWYRQALGQGPEFLTYFNYEAQQDKSGLPNDRFSAERPEGSISTLTIQRTEQRDSAMYRCASSLAPPVRAGYNEQFFGPGTRLTVL.

This clonotype was counted only a few times. This chain uses TRBV6-5 with TRBJ2-7, with 8 bases fitting TRBD2. This CDR3 has 16 amino acids. Germline-derived CDR1 and CDR2 are MNHEY and SVGAGI. V gave up 7 bases and J gave up 3 bases; unmatched junction bases: 14. The CDR3 nucleotides read TGTGCCAGCACTGGAACTAGCGGCCAAGGGGTCTACGAGCAGTACTTC. This codes for CASTGTSGQGVYEQYF.

There are a few counts of this clonotype. The rearrangement joins TRBV6-5 to TRBJ1-2; 8 positions match TRBD1. Per germline, CDR1 MNHEY and CDR2 SVGAGI. The CDR3 is 16 residues long. V gave up 6 bases and J gave up 9 bases; unmatched junction bases: 18. The CDR3 loop is CASSTGTGLYLGSYTF. The CDR3 DNA reads TGTGCCAGCAGCACCGGGACAGGACTATATTTGGGGAGCTACACCTTC.

V is TRBV5-4 and J is TRBJ2-1; 12 bases fit TRBD2. CDR1 SGHNT and CDR2 YYREEE come from the germline V gene (reference sequence). The J segment lost 7 bases and the V segment lost 2 bases, leaving 10 bases of the junction unmatched. The CDR3 covers 17 residues. In nucleotides, the CDR3 is TGTGCCAGCAGCTTCTCTAGCGGGAGGGCATCGAGTAATGAGCAGTTCTTC. It specifies CASSFSSGRASSNEQFF.

This clonotype was seen a handful of times. The chain combines TRBV12-3 or TRBV12-4 with TRBJ1-2; TRBD1 matches at 9 bases. Trimming removed 1 base from V and 5 bases from J; junction bases left unmatched: 8. The CDR3 spans 16 residues. The CDR3 DNA reads as TGTGCCAGCAGTTTAGTACAAACTGACAGGGGGTATGGCTACACCTTC. It yields the protein CASSLVQTDRGYGYTF.

The chain has TRBV12-3 or TRBV12-4 and TRBJ2-3; 9 bases are shared with TRBD1. The length of the CDR3 is 14 residues. Trimming at V came to 7 bases and at J to 6 bases, leaving 8 bases not matched to a gene. In DNA, the CDR3 is TGTGCCAGCATCGGGGACAGGGACGGCGATACGCAGTATTTT. It encodes CASIGDRDGDTQYF.

This rearrangement joins TRBV5-6 to TRBJ2-7; TRBD2 matches at 10 bases. This CDR3 is 14 amino acids long. The J segment lost 4 bases and the V segment lost 4 bases, leaving 5 bases of the junction unmatched. Germline-derived CDR1 and CDR2 are SGHDT and YYEEEE. CDR3 coding DNA: TGTGCCAGCAGCCCGGGACTAGCGCTGTACGAGCAGTACTTC. Its protein product is CASSPGLALYEQYF.

The V call is TRBV14, the J call TRBJ2-3, with D maybe TRBD1 (5 bases). This CDR3 has 13 amino acids. Germline lookup yields CDR1 SGHDN and CDR2 FVKESK. V was cut by 4 bases and J by 5 bases, with 10 bases left in between. The CDR3 DNA sequence: TGTGCCAGCAGCCGCCCTCAGGGAGATACGCAGTATTTT. It codes for CASSRPQGDTQYF. Drawing the rest from reference TRBV14 and TRBJ2-3, the complete variable domain is EAGVTQFPSHSVIEKGQTVTLRCDPISGHDNLYWYRRVMGKEIKFLLHFVKESKQDESGMPNNRFLAERTGGTYSTLKVQPAELEDSGVYFCASSRPQGDTQYFGPGTRLTVL.

This chain connects TRBV24-1 to TRBJ2-2; D is perhaps TRBD1 (6 bases). Trimming cost V 2 bases and J 1 base, with 10 bases left between them. This CDR3 contains 16 residues. CDR1 and CDR2 from the germline V gene are KGHDR and SFDVKD. Written as DNA, the CDR3 is TGTGCCACCAGTGATTGGACCAGGGGGAACACCGGGGAGCTGTTTTTT. Translated, it gives CATSDWTRGNTGELFF.

The V and J genes are TRBV10-3 and TRBJ2-2; D is unclear. The CDR3 length is 15 residues. CDR1 is ENHRY and CDR2 is SYGVKD in the germline V gene. V dropped 4 bases and J dropped 1 base, with 10 bases sitting between them. Here the CDR3 reads CAISAKLENTGELFF. As DNA, the CDR3 is TGTGCCATCAGTGCTAAACTGGAGAACACCGGGGAGCTGTTTTTT.

The rearrangement links TRBV11-3 to TRBJ2-7; possible D gene TRBD1, 6 bases. The germline V gene has CDR1 SGHNT and CDR2 YENEEA. The ends were cut back, 1 base at V and 2 bases at J, with 24 bases in the middle. This CDR3 is 19 amino acids long. CDR3 DNA: TGTGCCAGCAGCTTAGGTTGGAACAGGTTCAAGGGGGTTACCTACGAGCAGTACTTC. The encoded protein is CASSLGWNRFKGVTYEQYF.

The J gene is TRBJ2-5, the V gene TRBV29-1; 14 nucleotides align to TRBD2. Trimming cost V 6 bases and J 5 bases; bases outside gene matches: 8. CDR3 length equals 15 residues. Germline CDR1 reads SQVTM; CDR2 reads ANQGSEA. The CDR3 bases are TGCAGCGTCGGGACTAGCGGGGGCTGGGAGGAGACCCAGTACTTC. This gives the protein CSVGTSGGWEETQYF. Full variable domain (rest looked up from reference TRBV29-1 and TRBJ2-5): SAVISQKPSRDICQRGTSLTIQCQVDSQVTMMFWYRQQPGQSLTLIATANQGSEATYESGFVIDKFPISRPNLTFSTLTVSNMSPEDSSIYLCSVGTSGGWEETQYFGPGTRLLVL.

V gene TRBV3-1 combines with J gene TRBJ2-7, with D perhaps assigned TRBD1 or TRBD2 (6 bases each). This CDR3 region has 15 residues. Germline CDR1 LGHDT, CDR2 YNNKEL (reference sequence). V was clipped by 2 bases and J by 2 bases, with 13 bases between them. CDR3: CASSQKEGVTYEQYF. For the CDR3, the DNA is TGTGCCAGCAGCCAAAAGGAGGGGGTTACCTACGAGCAGTACTTC.

V gene TRBV7-8 combines with J gene TRBJ2-6; TRBD1 matches 9 bases. Trimming removed 7 bases from V and 0 bases from J; junction bases left unmatched: 10. The germline V gene has CDR1 SGHVS and CDR2 FQNEAQ. The CDR3 loop spans 18 amino acids. This CDR3 reads CASTPTGTGNSGANVLTF. The DNA of the CDR3 is TGTGCCAGCACCCCGACCGGGACAGGGAACTCTGGGGCCAACGTCCTGACTTTC.

V gene TRBV12-3 or TRBV12-4 combines with J gene TRBJ1-5; D may be TRBD1 (6 bases). The CDR3 has 15 amino acids. V shed 4 bases and J shed 1 base, with 11 bases lying between them. The CDR3 region has the DNA TGTGCCAGCAGTTCTGACAGGAGAAGCAATCAGCCCCAGCATTTT. This sequence encodes CASSSDRRSNQPQHF.

This chain connects TRBV2 to TRBJ1-6, with D possibly being TRBD1 (5 bases). The CDR3 spans 15 residues. CDR1 is SNHLY, CDR2 FYNNEI, per germline. V was shortened by 5 bases and J by 9 bases, with 17 bases between the two germline ends. CDR3 sequence reads: CASSPDRGSSSPLHF. The DNA for the CDR3 is TGTGCCAGCAGTCCCGACCGGGGGTCGAGTTCACCCCTCCACTTT.

The sample holds many counts of this clonotype. J is TRBJ1-6 and V is TRBV20-1; D might be TRBD1 (5 bases). CDR3 length equals 15 residues. The germline CDR1 and CDR2 sequences are DFQATT and SNEGSKA (reference sequence). V dropped 6 bases and J dropped 10 bases, with 22 bases sitting between them. The CDR3 nucleotides are TGCAGTGCGCCAGCCGGGCAGGGAAGGGAATCACCCCTCCACTTT. The encoded protein is CSAPAGQGRESPLHF.

The chain carries TRBV7-6 and TRBJ1-5; D not resolved. The V end was cut by 5 bases, the J end by 4 bases, with 12 bases between. The CDR3 loop spans 14 amino acids. CDR1 and CDR2 from the germline V gene are SGHVS and FNYEAQ. In nucleotides, the CDR3 is TGTGCCAGCAGCGAATTCCAAGGGAATCAGCCCCAGCATTTT. This gives the protein CASSEFQGNQPQHF.

V and J are TRBV12-3 or TRBV12-4 and TRBJ2-7; D remains unclear. The CDR3 is 14 residues long. V was clipped by 7 bases and J by 3 bases, with 16 bases between them. CDR3 protein: CASTPIGLSYEQYF. In DNA, the CDR3 is TGTGCCAGCACCCCCATCGGGTTGAGCTACGAGCAGTACTTC.

This clonotype was seen many times. V and J are TRBV18 and TRBJ2-7; D possibly corresponds to TRBD1 (6 bases). This CDR3 has 16 amino acids. The V end was cut by 3 bases, the J end by 9 bases, with 24 bases between. Per the germline V gene, CDR1 is KGHSH and CDR2 is LQKENI. In DNA, the CDR3 is TGTGCCAGCTCACCTGAGGGGGTACCCTTACCAGGACGGCAGTACTTC. Residues: CASSPEGVPLPGRQYF.

The table lists this clonotype with a few counts. The J gene is TRBJ2-3, the V gene TRBV6-5, with D tentatively TRBD1 (6 bases). Per germline, CDR1 MNHEY and CDR2 SVGAGI. This CDR3 comprises 13 residues. The V end lost 1 base, the J end lost 6 bases, and 8 bases lay between the germline ends. In DNA, the CDR3 is TGTGCCAGCAGTTACTTCGGACAGGATACGCAGTATTTT. The encoded protein is CASSYFGQDTQYF.

This clonotype was found a few times. The chain recombines TRBV6-2 or TRBV6-3 with TRBJ2-3, with TRBD2 as a possible D gene (6 bases). V gave up 8 bases and J gave up 8 bases, with 20 bases separating them. Germline CDR1 and CDR2: MNHEY and SVGEGT. This CDR3 contains 14 residues. The CDR3 loop is CASGDPGRGVTQYF. CDR3 bases: TGTGCCAGCGGGGACCCCGGGCGGGGAGTTACGCAGTATTTT.

This clonotype was seen just once. V gene TRBV2 combines with J gene TRBJ2-2; 7 bases agree with TRBD2. The CDR3 has 15 residues. Germline CDR1 is SNHLY and CDR2 is FYNNEI. J gave up 5 bases and V 3 bases, and 6 bases lay outside the gene matches. The CDR3 is CASSETSGDTGELFF. CDR3 DNA sequence: TGTGCCAGCAGTGAGACAAGCGGGGATACCGGGGAGCTGTTTTTT.

This clonotype was picked up one time. The gene calls are TRBV4-1 and TRBJ1-4; weak D call: TRBD1 (5 bases). Germline values: CDR1 MGHRA, CDR2 YSYEKL. Trimming shortened V by 4 bases and J by 4 bases, and 13 bases separated the two germline ends. The CDR3 loop spans 15 amino acids. The CDR3 sequence: CASSPGGVGNEKLFF. CDR3 coding DNA: TGCGCCAGCAGCCCCGGGGGGGTGGGTAATGAAAAACTGTTTTTT.

This clonotype has just a few counts. The rearrangement uses TRBV5-4 and TRBJ2-7; no clear D gene. The V end lost 0 bases, the J end lost 2 bases, and 9 bases lay between the germline ends. This CDR3 is 14 amino acids long. Germline V CDR1 and CDR2: SGHNT, YYREEE (reference sequence). The CDR3 region is CASSLDPVTYEQYF. The DNA for the CDR3 is TGTGCCAGCAGCTTGGACCCGGTGACCTACGAGCAGTACTTC.

V gene TRBV9 combines with J gene TRBJ1-2; unclear D gene. CDR1 SGDLS and CDR2 YYNGEE come from the germline V gene. This CDR3 spans 12 amino acids. V was shortened by 2 bases and J by 7 bases, with 9 bases between the two germline ends. The CDR3 bases are TGTGCCAGCAGCGTCCCCGGGTTTGGCTACACCTTC. This gives the protein CASSVPGFGYTF.

This chain uses TRBV6-2 or TRBV6-3 with TRBJ1-5; D may be TRBD1 (6 bases). This CDR3 region has 14 residues. V shed 2 bases and J shed 6 bases, with 11 bases lying between them. Germline V gives CDR1 MNHEY, CDR2 SVGEGT. The CDR3 protein is CASSYGGAVQPQHF. The CDR3 DNA reads as TGTGCCAGCAGTTACGGGGGGGCGGTTCAGCCCCAGCATTTT.